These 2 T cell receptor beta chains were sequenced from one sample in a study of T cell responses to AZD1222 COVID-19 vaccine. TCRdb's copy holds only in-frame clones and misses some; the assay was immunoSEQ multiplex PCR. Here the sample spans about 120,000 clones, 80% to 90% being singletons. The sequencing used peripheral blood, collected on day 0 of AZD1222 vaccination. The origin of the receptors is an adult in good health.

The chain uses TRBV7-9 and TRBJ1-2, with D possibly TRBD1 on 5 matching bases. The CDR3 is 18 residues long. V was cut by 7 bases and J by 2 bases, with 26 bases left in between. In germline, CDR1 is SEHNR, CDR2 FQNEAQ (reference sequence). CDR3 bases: TGTGCCAGCACCCGACCCGGGACGTCCGCCTACCAAAACTATGGCTACACCTTC. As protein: CASTRPGTSAYQNYGYTF.

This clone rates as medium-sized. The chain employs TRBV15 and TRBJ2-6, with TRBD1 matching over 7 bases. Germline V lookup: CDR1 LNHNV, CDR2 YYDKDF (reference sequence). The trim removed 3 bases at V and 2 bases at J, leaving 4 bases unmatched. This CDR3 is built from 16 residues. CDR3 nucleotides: TGTGCCACCAGCAGGACAGGGCCCCCTGGGGCCAACGTCCTGACTTTC. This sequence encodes CATSRTGPPGANVLTF. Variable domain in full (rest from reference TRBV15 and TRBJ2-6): DAMVIQNPRYQVTQFGKPVTLSCSQTLNHNVMYWYQQKSSQAPKLLFHYYDKDFNNEADTPDNFQSRRPNTSFCFLDIRSPGLGDTAMYLCATSRTGPPGANVLTFGAGSRLTVL.